Shown below are 8 T cell receptor beta chains from a single sample sequenced in a study of blood T cell repertoires in COVID-19. Using immunoSEQ multiplex PCR, the repertoire was profiled, and TCRdb retains in-frame clones only, with some absent. The sample has fewer than 200,000 clones, about 85% seen once. The material sequenced was peripheral blood. The receptors stem from a woman between 50 and 59 years old with COVID-19, enrolled during active disease.

The chain links TRBV7-9 to TRBJ2-2, with a possible D match to TRBD1 (6 bases). Trimming removed 5 bases at V and 0 bases at J, with 10 bases between. The CDR3 is 15 residues long. CDR1 is SEHNR, CDR2 FQNEAQ, per germline (reference sequence). CDR3 sequence: CASSTGQSNTGELFF. The CDR3 DNA follows: TGTGCCAGCAGCACCGGACAGTCGAACACCGGGGAGCTGTTTTTT.

The genes are TRBV5-4 and TRBJ1-1; tentatively, D is TRBD1 (5 bases). V was shortened by 0 bases and J by 1 base, with 13 bases between the two germline ends. CDR1 SGHNT and CDR2 YYREEE come from the germline V gene (reference sequence). The CDR3 length is 16 residues. In nucleotides, the CDR3 is TGTGCCAGCAGCTTGGTGGATGGGGGAGGGAACACTGAAGCTTTCTTT. It yields the protein CASSLVDGGGNTEAFF.

CDR3 DNA: TGTGCCAGTAAATCCCAGGGGTTGGACACTGAAGCTTTCTTT. This gives the protein CASKSQGLDTEAFF. This sequence joins TRBV19 and TRBJ1-1, with D perhaps TRBD1 (6 bases). V was cut by 7 bases and J by 3 bases, with 15 bases left in between. CDR3 length equals 14 residues. Germline V gives CDR1 LNHDA, CDR2 SQIVND (reference sequence).

The CDR3 sequence is CASSRDSGNEKLFF. In DNA, the CDR3 is TGTGCCAGCAGCCGGGACTCCGGTAATGAAAAACTGTTTTTT. This sequence joins TRBV9 and TRBJ1-4; D is possibly TRBD1 (5 bases). The CDR3 consists of 14 residues. Deletions cut 4 bases from V and 4 bases from J, with 11 bases between. Germline assignment: CDR1 SGDLS and CDR2 YYNGEE.

Written as DNA, the CDR3 is TGTGCCAGCAGCGTAGAGGGGACAAGCTCCTACAATGAGCAGTTCTTC. This translates into CASSVEGTSSYNEQFF. V usage is TRBV9 and J usage is TRBJ2-1; D perhaps matches TRBD1 (6 bases). Between the trimmed V and J ends, which lost 0 bases and 0 bases, there was a span of 10 bases. Germline V CDR1 and CDR2: SGDLS, YYNGEE. The CDR3 consists of 16 residues.

This clone was counted once. The chain couples TRBV7-2 to TRBJ1-6; D may be TRBD1 (5 bases). In germline, CDR1 is SGHTA, CDR2 FQGNSA. CDR3 length equals 15 residues. The ends were cut back, 5 bases at V and 6 bases at J, with 14 bases in the middle. Here the CDR3 DNA reads TGTGCCAGCAGCCCAAATCAGGGCCCTAATTCACCCCTCCACTTT. This encodes CASSPNQGPNSPLHF.

The CDR3, as DNA: TGTGCCAGCAGTGAAGCTCGGGTGGATACGCAGTATTTT. Its translation is CASSEARVDTQYF. The V call is TRBV6-1, the J call TRBJ2-3, with unresolved D. The CDR3 contains 13 residues. Germline CDR1 is MNHNS and CDR2 is SASEGT. Trimming pared 0 bases from V and 6 bases from J, leaving 7 bases between.

This clone was observed once. This sequence joins TRBV20-1 and TRBJ1-1, with D hard to call. The CDR3 is 11 amino acids. Between the trimmed V and J ends, which lost 3 bases and 4 bases, there was a span of 6 bases. Germline loops: CDR1 DFQATT, CDR2 SNEGSKA (reference sequence). The CDR3, as DNA: TGCAGTGCTAGCCTCTTCACTGAAGCTTTCTTT. Residues: CSASLFTEAFF.